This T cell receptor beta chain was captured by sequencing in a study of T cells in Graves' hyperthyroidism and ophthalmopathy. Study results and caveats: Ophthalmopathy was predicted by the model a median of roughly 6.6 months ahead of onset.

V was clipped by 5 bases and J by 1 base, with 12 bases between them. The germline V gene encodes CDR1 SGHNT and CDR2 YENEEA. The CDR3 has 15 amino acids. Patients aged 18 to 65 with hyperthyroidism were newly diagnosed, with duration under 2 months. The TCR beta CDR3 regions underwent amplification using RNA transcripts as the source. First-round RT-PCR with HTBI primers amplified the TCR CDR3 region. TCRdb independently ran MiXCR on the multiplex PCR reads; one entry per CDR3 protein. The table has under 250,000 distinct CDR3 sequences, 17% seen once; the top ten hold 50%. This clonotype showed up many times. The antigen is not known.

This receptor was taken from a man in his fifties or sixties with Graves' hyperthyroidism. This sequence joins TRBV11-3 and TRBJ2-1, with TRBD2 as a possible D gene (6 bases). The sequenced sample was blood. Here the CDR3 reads CASSQAGISYNEQFF. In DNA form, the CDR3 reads TGTGCCAGCAGCCAAGCGGGTATATCCTACAATGAGCAGTTCTTC.